This TCR beta chain comes out of a study of vaccination and CD4 T cells after COVID-19. Looked up from germline, CDR1 is MRHNA and CDR2 is SNTAGT. With 6 bases removed from V and 4 bases from J, the gap between germline ends came to 8 bases. CDR3 length: 12 residues. The treatment was: approximately nine-day PBMC culture with coronavirus spike peptide pools or control peptides (ViraFEST assay). CD4+ T lymphocytes from the unexposed donor were collected before the COVID-19 pandemic (2011-2018). Under the ViraFEST approach, antigen-specific T cells were expanded with peptide pools and TCRs subsequently sequenced. PBMC cultures, at over 1.5 million cells per well, received 9.5 to 10 IU/ml IL-2 and about 10 ug/ml peptide pools. With the Oncomine TCR Beta short-read assay, DNA from cultured CD4+ T cells was sequenced. TCRdb re-called the PCR reads through MiXCR, storing one row per CDR3 protein. This sample has approximately 3,600 distinct CDR3 sequences, with approximately 24% found just once.

In this sample, this clonotype turned up a few times. Antigen: not known. The chain carries TRBV6-4 and TRBJ2-3, with unresolved D. This TCR was sampled from a human donor in good health. Sequencing used CD4+ T cells from blood, cultured in vitro. The CDR3 nucleotides are TGTGCCAGCAGGGACCGGTCAGATACGCAGTATTTT. It encodes CASRDRSDTQYF.